Listed here are 18 T cell receptor beta chains from one sample, sequenced in a study of a mutant IDH1 vaccine in newly diagnosed glioma. Time point described: week 47, end of study. All doses held 300 ug of mutant IDH1 20-mer peptide, with topical imiquimod. The table came from immunoSEQ multiplex PCR; TCRdb's copy has only in-frame clones and leaves some out. The sample yields about 54,000 clones, 83% seen once. These receptors' targets are unknown. The starting material was PBMCs, obtained from a glioma patient whose treatment included an IDH1 peptide vaccine. The receptors were gathered from a woman aged 45 to 65 with glioma.

This clone was seen just once. This rearrangement joins TRBV10-3 to TRBJ1-2; 10 bases match TRBD1. The CDR3 loop spans 14 amino acids. J gave up 6 bases and V 4 bases, and 5 bases lay outside the gene matches. CDR1 and CDR2 (germline): ENHRY, SYGVKD. In nucleotides, the CDR3 is TGTGCCATCAGTGGAAAGGGGACAGGGGATGGCTACACCTTC. As protein: CAISGKGTGDGYTF.

The V call is TRBV7-9, the J call TRBJ1-2, with D perhaps matching TRBD1 (6 bases). Trimming removed 4 bases at V and 1 base at J, with 16 bases between. This CDR3 is built from 16 residues. Per germline, CDR1 SEHNR and CDR2 FQNEAQ (reference sequence). The CDR3 DNA sequence: TGTGCCAGCAGCTCCTCTGAACAGGGAGGTAACTATGGCTACACCTTC. Its translation: CASSSSEQGGNYGYTF.

The chain uses TRBV19 and TRBJ1-5; 7 bases are a match to TRBD1. The V gene's germline CDR1 is LNHDA and CDR2 SQIVND (reference sequence). This CDR3 comprises 14 residues. The J segment lost 6 bases and the V segment lost 4 bases, leaving 6 bases of the junction unmatched. CDR3 loop: CASSTGQVGQPQHF. In DNA form, the CDR3 reads TGTGCCAGTAGTACCGGACAGGTAGGTCAGCCCCAGCATTTT.

This chain uses TRBV7-9 with TRBJ2-3, with a tentative D call TRBD2 (6 bases). The length of the CDR3 is 15 residues. CDR1 is SEHNR and CDR2 is FQNEAQ in the germline V gene (reference sequence). With 7 bases removed from V and 2 bases from J, the gap between germline ends came to 16 bases. The CDR3 sequence: CASNLGSGDTDTQYF. As DNA, the CDR3 is TGTGCCAGCAACCTGGGTAGCGGTGACACAGATACGCAGTATTTT.

This clone was seen once. The chain is built from TRBV7-2 and TRBJ2-3; D is unresolved. The germline V and J ends were trimmed by 4 bases and 5 bases, with 10 bases remaining between them. Germline V lookup: CDR1 SGHTA, CDR2 FQGNSA. This CDR3 comprises 13 residues. The CDR3 loop is CASSSSGRDTQYF. CDR3 bases: TGTGCCAGCAGCTCGTCCGGGCGAGATACGCAGTATTTT.

The genes are TRBV2 and TRBJ2-3; D is perhaps TRBD1 (7 bases). Trimming shortened V by 6 bases and J by 3 bases, and 10 bases separated the two germline ends. This CDR3 contains 13 residues. CDR1 is SNHLY and CDR2 is FYNNEI in the germline V gene. The CDR3 loop is CASRPGGTDTQYF. CDR3 nucleotide sequence: TGTGCCAGCAGACCAGGGGGGACAGATACGCAGTATTTT.

The V call is TRBV18, the J call TRBJ2-7; the match to TRBD1 covers 7 bases. V was clipped by 6 bases and J by 6 bases; unmatched bases: 17. Germline CDR1 reads KGHSH; CDR2 reads LQKENI. The CDR3 has 16 amino acids. The chain's CDR3 is CASSPPTRTGVFEQYF. The CDR3 DNA follows: TGTGCCAGCTCGCCCCCAACCAGGACAGGAGTTTTCGAGCAGTACTTC. Filled out from reference TRBV18 and TRBJ2-7, the complete variable domain reads NAGVMQNPRHLVRRRGQEARLRCSPMKGHSHVYWYRQLPEEGLKFMVYLQKENIIDESGMPKERFSAEFPKEGPSILRIQQVVRGDSAAYFCASSPPTRTGVFEQYFGPGTRLTVT.

This sequence joins TRBV7-9 and TRBJ1-1; D call uncertain. The ends were cut back, 8 bases at V and 4 bases at J, with 20 bases in the middle. The CDR3 has 15 residues. In germline, CDR1 is SEHNR, CDR2 FQNEAQ (reference sequence). CDR3 loop: CASRILQGGFTEAFF. CDR3 nucleotide sequence: TGTGCCAGCCGAATTCTGCAAGGAGGGTTCACTGAAGCTTTCTTT.

The chain combines TRBV9 with TRBJ1-5; maybe TRBD1 (6 bases). This CDR3 has 15 residues. CDR1 is SGDLS and CDR2 is YYNGEE in the germline V gene. Trimming pared 4 bases from V and 4 bases from J, leaving 15 bases between. Here the CDR3 reads CASSRGGGSNQPQHF. The CDR3 bases are TGTGCCAGCAGCCGGGGAGGGGGGAGTAATCAGCCCCAGCATTTT. The entire variable domain, with the rest obtained from reference TRBV9 and TRBJ1-5, is as follows: DSGVTQTPKHLITATGQRVTLRCSPRSGDLSVYWYQQSLDQGLQFLIQYYNGEERAKGNILERFSAQQFPDLHSELNLSSLELGDSALYFCASSRGGGSNQPQHFGDGTRLSIL.

V is TRBV9 and J is TRBJ2-2; 8 positions match TRBD2. The junction had 8 bases not matched to a gene; V was cut back by 0 bases and J by 4 bases. The V gene's germline CDR1 is SGDLS and CDR2 YYNGEE. This CDR3 spans 17 amino acids. The CDR3 here is CASSVGKSGGTTGELFF. CDR3 sequence (DNA): TGTGCCAGCAGCGTAGGGAAAAGCGGGGGAACCACCGGGGAGCTGTTTTTT.

The chain is built from TRBV18 and TRBJ2-7; no clear D gene. Trimming took 2 bases from V and 3 from J, leaving 8 bases between them. Germline CDR1 reads KGHSH; CDR2 reads LQKENI. This CDR3 has 13 amino acids. The CDR3 loop is CASSPVDGYEQYF. DNA of the CDR3: TGTGCCAGCTCACCAGTAGACGGCTACGAGCAGTACTTC.

The chain combines TRBV7-3 with TRBJ1-1; D ambiguous. This CDR3 is built from 15 residues. Germline V gene data show CDR1 as SGHTA and CDR2 as FQGTGA. V was shortened by 2 bases and J by 2 bases, with 12 bases between the two germline ends. The CDR3 reads CASSLSLGVNTEAFF. CDR3 DNA: TGTGCCAGCAGCTTATCCCTTGGGGTTAACACTGAAGCTTTCTTT.

The table lists this clone with a count of one. V gene TRBV9 combines with J gene TRBJ1-6; 8 bases are shared with TRBD1. The CDR3 spans 15 residues. V was pared by 3 bases and J by 6 bases, with 5 bases of the junction left unmatched. Looked up from germline, CDR1 is SGDLS and CDR2 is YYNGEE. In DNA form, the CDR3 reads TGTGCCAGCAGCGGGGGACAGGAGCTTAATTCACCCCTCCACTTT. Translating gives CASSGGQELNSPLHF.

The V call is TRBV5-1, the J call TRBJ2-7, with D possibly matching TRBD1 (6 bases). CDR1 and CDR2 from the germline V gene are SGHRS and YFSETQ. The CDR3 spans 15 residues. Trimming shortened V by 4 bases and J by 2 bases, and 16 bases separated the two germline ends. In DNA form, the CDR3 reads TGCGCCAGCAGCCGAACAGGGTTAGAAGCCTACGAGCAGTACTTC. As protein: CASSRTGLEAYEQYF.

The gene calls are TRBV7-2 and TRBJ2-1; 9 positions agree with TRBD2. Germline CDR1 SGHTA, CDR2 FQGNSA. J gave up 1 base and V 3 bases, and 4 bases lay outside the gene matches. The CDR3 runs to 16 residues. CDR3 DNA sequence: TGTGCCAGCAGCTTCGGACTAGCGAGGTCCTACAATGAGCAGTTCTTC. It is translated as CASSFGLARSYNEQFF.

The table lists this clone with a count of one. The chain recombines TRBV29-1 with TRBJ2-7; weak D call: TRBD2 (6 bases). CDR1 and CDR2 from the germline V gene are SQVTM and ANQGSEA. The length of the CDR3 is 13 residues. Trimming pared 4 bases from V and 3 bases from J, leaving 13 bases between. In DNA, the CDR3 is TGCAGCGTTGCCCTTGGGAGGCTCTACGAGCAGTACTTC. Its protein product is CSVALGRLYEQYF.

The chain links TRBV9 to TRBJ2-5, with 9 bases that match TRBD2. Looked up from germline, CDR1 is SGDLS and CDR2 is YYNGEE. The CDR3 is 15 amino acids. V trimming: 0 bases; J trimming: 5 bases; junction bases outside the gene matches: 5. Here the CDR3 reads CASSVEAGGRETQYF. The CDR3 nucleotides are TGTGCCAGCAGCGTAGAAGCGGGGGGCAGGGAGACCCAGTACTTC.

The CDR3 sequence: CASSVEGAGNTIYF. The CDR3 region has the DNA TGTGCCAGCAGCGTAGAGGGGGCGGGAAACACCATATATTTT. The chain is built from TRBV9 and TRBJ1-3, with 7 bases identical to TRBD1. Per the germline V gene, CDR1 is SGDLS and CDR2 is YYNGEE. The CDR3 is 14 amino acids. The V segment lost 0 bases and the J segment 4 bases; nucleotides outside the gene matches: 1. Together with reference TRBV9 and TRBJ1-3, the CDR3 gives the full variable domain: DSGVTQTPKHLITATGQRVTLRCSPRSGDLSVYWYQQSLDQGLQFLIQYYNGEERAKGNILERFSAQQFPDLHSELNLSSLELGDSALYFCASSVEGAGNTIYFGEGSWLTVV.